A single sample is the source of the 24 T cell receptor beta chains below, sequenced in a study of glioma-infiltrating T cells after dendritic cell vaccination. Generated by immunoSEQ multiplex PCR, the TCRdb table keeps only in-frame clones and is missing some. Altogether about 90,000 clones are present, under 90% being singletons, with the ten largest covering about 2.9%. This specimen was blood, taken before dendritic cell vaccination. These receptors were taken from a human donor with glioblastoma.

This chain uses TRBV7-2 with TRBJ2-5; the D gene is possibly TRBD2 (5 bases). V dropped 5 bases and J dropped 2 bases, with 9 bases sitting between them. From germline, CDR1 is SGHTA and CDR2 FQGNSA. This CDR3 is built from 13 residues. The CDR3 region is CASSPRGQETQYF. The CDR3 DNA sequence: TGTGCCAGCAGCCCCCGGGGTCAAGAGACCCAGTACTTC.

This chain joins TRBV10-3 and TRBJ2-3; 9 bases line up with TRBD2. This CDR3 is 16 amino acids long. Germline-derived CDR1 and CDR2 are ENHRY and SYGVKD. Trimming at V came to 4 bases and at J to 4 bases, leaving 9 bases not matched to a gene. The CDR3 protein is CAISGLSGGSADTQYF. In DNA, the CDR3 is TGTGCCATCAGTGGGCTGAGCGGGGGGAGTGCAGATACGCAGTATTTT.

The chain uses TRBV10-3 and TRBJ2-3; D gene ambiguous. Deletions cut 3 bases from V and 2 bases from J, with 6 bases between. Germline CDR1 is ENHRY and CDR2 is SYGVKD. The CDR3 is 13 residues long. The CDR3 coding sequence is TGTGCCATCAGTGAAGAGCCCACAGATACGCAGTATTTT. Its protein is CAISEEPTDTQYF.

The genes are TRBV7-9 and TRBJ1-2; perhaps TRBD1 as D (6 bases). Trimming pared 2 bases from V and 6 bases from J, leaving 19 bases between. In germline, CDR1 is SEHNR, CDR2 FQNEAQ (reference sequence). The CDR3 has 16 residues. The chain's CDR3 is CASSLTTGSKQHGYTF. CDR3 bases: TGTGCCAGCAGCTTAACGACAGGCTCTAAGCAGCATGGCTACACCTTC.

This chain links TRBV7-9 with TRBJ1-2, with unresolved D. The V and J ends lost 1 base and 7 bases respectively, with 19 bases between them. CDR3 size: 16 residues. Germline lookup yields CDR1 SEHNR and CDR2 FQNEAQ (reference sequence). DNA of the CDR3: TGTGCCAGCAGCTTAGGGGTCCGAAGGACTCAAGGTGGCTACACCTTC. This codes for CASSLGVRRTQGGYTF.

The chain links TRBV7-3 to TRBJ1-2, with TRBD1 identical over 9 bases. V was pared by 5 bases and J by 8 bases, with 9 bases of the junction left unmatched. The V gene's germline CDR1 is SGHTA and CDR2 FQGTGA. The CDR3 runs to 14 residues. The CDR3 DNA reads TGTGCCAGCAGCCCGTCGGGACAGGGAGGCGGCTACACCTTC. Amino acids: CASSPSGQGGGYTF.

The rearrangement joins TRBV27 to TRBJ1-2, with 8 bases fitting TRBD1. The trim removed 6 bases at V and 3 bases at J, leaving 6 bases unmatched. Germline lookup yields CDR1 MNHEY and CDR2 SMNVEV (reference sequence). The CDR3 sequence is 14 residues long. The DNA for the CDR3 is TGTGCCAGCAGCCTTGACAGGGGAGACTATGGCTACACCTTC. It encodes CASSLDRGDYGYTF.

The rearrangement uses TRBV5-5 and TRBJ2-7; 7 bases are shared with TRBD1. Looked up from germline, CDR1 is SGHKS and CDR2 is YYEKEE (reference sequence). J gave up 5 bases and V 5 bases, and 10 bases lay outside the gene matches. The length of the CDR3 is 14 residues. The CDR3 here is CASRKQGQAHEQYF. The CDR3 DNA sequence: TGTGCCAGCAGGAAACAAGGACAGGCCCACGAGCAGTACTTC.

V and J are TRBV5-1 and TRBJ2-4, with D perhaps TRBD2 (5 bases). CDR3 length: 14 amino acids. The V end lost 0 bases, the J end lost 3 bases, and 7 bases lay between the germline ends. Looked up from germline, CDR1 is SGHRS and CDR2 is YFSETQ. CDR3 sequence reads: CASSLAGNKNIQYF. The CDR3 nucleotides read TGCGCCAGCAGCTTGGCCGGGAACAAAAACATTCAGTACTTC.

This clone was seen a single time. J is TRBJ2-3 and V is TRBV5-4; 14 nucleotides align to TRBD2. This CDR3 is built from 18 residues. Germline-derived CDR1 and CDR2 are SGHNT and YYREEE (reference sequence). V shed 3 bases, J shed 0 bases, and the junction held 6 bases outside the gene matches. The CDR3 sequence is CASSSGLAGGRSTDTQYF. CDR3 coding DNA: TGTGCCAGCAGCTCCGGACTAGCGGGAGGACGCAGCACAGATACGCAGTATTTT.

The chain's CDR3 is CASSPEQGSYNSPLHF. In DNA, the CDR3 is TGTGCCAGCAGCCCAGAACAGGGCTCCTATAATTCACCCCTCCACTTT. The chain combines TRBV7-8 with TRBJ1-6; possible D gene TRBD1, 6 bases. The ends were cut back, 5 bases at V and 0 bases at J, with 11 bases in the middle. The CDR3 extends over 16 amino acids. The germline CDR1 and CDR2 sequences are SGHVS and FQNEAQ. The entire variable domain, with the rest obtained from reference TRBV7-8 and TRBJ1-6, is as follows: GAGVSQSPRYKVAKRGQDVALRCDPISGHVSLFWYQQALGQGPEFLTYFQNEAQLDKSGLPSDRFFAERPEGSVSTLKIQRTQQEDSAVYLCASSPEQGSYNSPLHFGNGTRLTVT.

The CDR3 protein is CASSPYQGGVNEQYF. The CDR3 DNA is TGCGCCAGCAGCCCATACCAGGGGGGCGTAAACGAGCAGTACTTC. This sequence joins TRBV4-3 and TRBJ2-7; D is possibly TRBD1 (7 bases). The germline gives CDR1 LGHNA, CDR2 YSLEER. The CDR3 has 15 amino acids. Trimming removed 4 bases at V and 5 bases at J, with 18 bases between.

The chain joins TRBV19 to TRBJ2-5; D remains unclear. Deletions cut 5 bases from V and 2 bases from J, with 9 bases between. The CDR3 is 13 amino acids. Per germline, CDR1 LNHDA and CDR2 SQIVND (reference sequence). The CDR3 sequence is CASSAASQETQYF. Written as DNA, the CDR3 is TGTGCCAGTAGTGCCGCTAGTCAAGAGACCCAGTACTTC.

The chain employs TRBV11-3 and TRBJ2-1; 8 nucleotides line up with TRBD2. Trimming cost V 0 bases and J 10 bases; bases outside gene matches: 8. This CDR3 is 15 amino acids long. Germline CDR1 SGHNT, CDR2 YENEEA. This CDR3 is CASSLDTAAGVEQFF. DNA for the CDR3: TGTGCCAGCAGCTTAGATACGGCAGCGGGGGTAGAGCAGTTCTTC.

The chain is built from TRBV18 and TRBJ1-6, with 7 nucleotides matching TRBD1. CDR3 size: 15 residues. V dropped 1 base and J dropped 8; count of bases not matched to a gene: 5. Germline lookup yields CDR1 KGHSH and CDR2 LQKENI. This CDR3 is CASSPLRGSDSPLHF. The CDR3, as DNA: TGTGCCAGCTCACCACTCAGGGGGTCTGATTCACCCCTCCACTTT.

This clone was recorded a few times. The rearrangement uses TRBV7-2 and TRBJ1-2; 9 bases are shared with TRBD1. With 4 bases clipped from V and 5 bases from J, the junction kept 5 bases outside the gene matches. This CDR3 comprises 14 residues. Looked up from germline, CDR1 is SGHTA and CDR2 is FQGNSA. The CDR3 DNA is TGTGCCAGCAGCTCGGACAGGGGTGGGTATGGCTACACCTTC. Residues: CASSSDRGGYGYTF.

The rearrangement joins TRBV5-1 to TRBJ1-1; TRBD1 is a possible D gene (6 bases). Germline CDR1 reads SGHRS; CDR2 reads YFSETQ. Trimming stripped 6 bases from V and 1 base from J, with 13 bases between. The CDR3 has 14 amino acids. The CDR3 region has the DNA TGCGCCAGCACTCTAGGGGGAAGGAACACTGAAGCTTTCTTT. This sequence encodes CASTLGGRNTEAFF.

The chain couples TRBV28 to TRBJ2-2; possibly TRBD2 for D (5 bases). The CDR3 runs to 14 residues. Trimming removed 6 bases from V and 4 bases from J, with 12 bases in between. The germline CDR1 and CDR2 sequences are MDHEN and SYDVKM. Here the CDR3 reads CASREVTPTGELFF. CDR3 in DNA: TGTGCCAGCAGGGAGGTGACACCCACCGGGGAGCTGTTTTTT.

V gene TRBV5-1 combines with J gene TRBJ2-6; 9 bases agree with TRBD1. CDR3 length: 18 amino acids. Germline CDR1 is SGHRS and CDR2 is YFSETQ. Trimming removed 4 bases from V and 2 bases from J; junction bases left unmatched: 10. The CDR3 nucleotides are TGCGCCAGCAGCACGGGTCCCGGGACAGGGACTGGGGCCAACGTCCTGACTTTC. Translating it yields CASSTGPGTGTGANVLTF.

The chain links TRBV4-1 to TRBJ2-3, with TRBD2 matching 13 bases. V shed 3 bases, J shed 1 base, and the junction held 1 base outside the gene matches. Germline loops: CDR1 MGHRA, CDR2 YSYEKL. The CDR3 extends over 16 amino acids. CDR3 in amino acids: CASSHGTSGGTDTQYF. Written as DNA, the CDR3 is TGCGCCAGCAGCCATGGGACTAGCGGGGGCACAGATACGCAGTATTTT.

The chain links TRBV5-1 to TRBJ1-6; TRBD1 might be the D (5 bases). Trimming pared 1 base from V and 9 bases from J, leaving 17 bases between. Germline V gene data show CDR1 as SGHRS and CDR2 as YFSETQ. This CDR3 contains 16 residues. CDR3 nucleotides: TGCGCCAGCAGCTTGTGGGCACAGGAATTTGGTTCACCCCTCCACTTT. Amino acid sequence: CASSLWAQEFGSPLHF. Variable domain in full (rest from reference TRBV5-1 and TRBJ1-6): KAGVTQTPRYLIKTRGQQVTLSCSPISGHRSVSWYQQTPGQGLQFLFEYFSETQRNKGNFPGRFSGRQFSNSRSEMNVSTLELGDSALYLCASSLWAQEFGSPLHFGNGTRLTVT.

V and J are TRBV9 and TRBJ2-5; 11 positions agree with TRBD2. The trim removed 0 bases at V and 13 bases at J, leaving 8 bases unmatched. CDR1 and CDR2 from the germline V gene are SGDLS and YYNGEE. CDR3 length: 14 residues. In DNA form, the CDR3 reads TGTGCCAGCAGCGTAGGACTAGCGGGGACCTCCGGGTACTTC. Its protein is CASSVGLAGTSGYF.

V is TRBV6-5 and J is TRBJ2-3, with TRBD1 matching 9 bases. The germline V gene has CDR1 MNHEY and CDR2 SVGAGI. This CDR3 has 15 residues. The junction had 5 bases not matched to a gene; V was cut back by 6 bases and J by 1 base. The CDR3 DNA reads as TGTGCCAGCAGAATGACAGGGGGGGGCACAGATACGCAGTATTTT. Its protein product is CASRMTGGGTDTQYF.

The V gene is TRBV5-1, the J gene TRBJ1-1, with 8 positions matching TRBD1. Germline CDR1 reads SGHRS; CDR2 reads YFSETQ. J was trimmed by 8 bases and V by 0 bases; bases with no gene match: 0. CDR3 length: 12 residues. DNA for the CDR3: TGCGCCAGCAGCTTGGGACAGGGGGAAGCTTTCTTT. This encodes CASSLGQGEAFF.